A single sample gave rise to the 24 T cell receptor beta chains below, sequenced in a study of T-cell reconstitution after alpha-beta-depleted transplantation in children. Preparation of the TCRbeta library used unique molecular identifiers. TCRdb itself ran the PCR reads through MiXCR, one entry per CDR3 protein. This table holds 240,000 or so distinct CDR3 sequences, under 9.5% found once. The material sequenced was PBMCs, mostly from graft donor cells, taken 180 days after TCRalphabeta/CD19-depleted stem cell transplant. The receptors shown here come from a male patient aged 10 to 17 who had a stem cell transplant for acute lymphoblastic leukemia, so the T cells may come from the graft donor.

Many counts were recorded for this clonotype. V usage is TRBV6-5 and J usage is TRBJ1-6; D call uncertain. Germline V lookup: CDR1 MNHEY, CDR2 SVGAGI. V dropped 0 bases and J dropped 9 bases, with 6 bases sitting between them. CDR3 length: 13 amino acids. The CDR3 is CASSYSRLSPLHF. The CDR3 nucleotides read TGTGCCAGCAGTTACTCAAGGCTTTCACCCCTCCACTTT.

A word on this clonotype: A much larger clonotype is one base distant, so this may be a read error. This chain connects TRBV20-1 to TRBJ1-3; 8 bases map to TRBD1. The CDR3 extends over 14 amino acids. Germline V gene sequence: CDR1 DFQATT, CDR2 SNEGSKA (reference sequence). CDR3 sequence reads: CSAPGTGSRNTIYF. DNA for the CDR3: TGCAGTGCCCCCGGGACAGGCTCTCGAAACACCATATATTTT.

This clonotype occurred many times. The rearrangement uses TRBV28 and TRBJ2-7, with D tentatively TRBD1 (6 bases). The CDR3 has 15 amino acids. V dropped 1 base and J dropped 1 base, with 11 bases sitting between them. CDR1 is MDHEN and CDR2 is SYDVKM in the germline V gene. As DNA, the CDR3 is TGTGCCAGCAGTTTATTTGGGCAGGGGTCCTACGAGCAGTACTTC. Translated, it gives CASSLFGQGSYEQYF.

This clonotype was picked up many times. The J gene is TRBJ2-2, the V gene TRBV9; D not certain. CDR1 and CDR2 from the germline V gene are SGDLS and YYNGEE. CDR3 length equals 14 residues. Trimming cost V 0 bases and J 4 bases, with 7 bases left between them. The CDR3, as DNA: TGTGCCAGCAGCGTAGATGCCCTCACCGGGGAGCTGTTTTTT. The encoded protein is CASSVDALTGELFF.

On this clonotype: Sequence at one end of the junction differs from germline and may be a read error. The chain's CDR3 is CAGSQGVVAFF. In DNA form, the CDR3 reads TGTGCCGGCAGCCAGGGGGTAGTCGCTTTCTTT. The chain links TRBV3-1 to TRBJ1-1; 7 bases are shared with TRBD1. Per germline, CDR1 LGHDT and CDR2 YNNKEL (reference sequence). This CDR3 spans 11 amino acids.

The sample holds many counts of this clonotype. The chain is built from TRBV19 and TRBJ1-1, with 12 bases that match TRBD1. The germline V gene has CDR1 LNHDA and CDR2 SQIVND (reference sequence). The V and J ends lost 3 bases and 4 bases, in that order; junction bases with no gene match: 6. This CDR3 spans 16 amino acids. Here the CDR3 reads CASSIGTGGAGTEAFF. The DNA for the CDR3 is TGTGCCAGTAGTATCGGGACAGGGGGCGCGGGCACTGAAGCTTTCTTT.

There are many counts of this clonotype. The chain combines TRBV5-6 with TRBJ2-4, with D perhaps given as TRBD1 or TRBD2 (6 bases each). CDR1 is SGHDT and CDR2 is YYEEEE in the germline V gene. The V end lost 1 base, the J end lost 2 bases, and 7 bases lay between the germline ends. The CDR3 runs 14 residues. CDR3 in amino acids: CASSLRGPKNIQYF. In DNA, the CDR3 is TGTGCCAGCAGCTTGCGGGGGCCCAAAAACATTCAGTACTTC.

This clonotype occurred many times. The genes are TRBV20-1 and TRBJ2-3; 12 bases are a match to TRBD2. Germline lookup yields CDR1 DFQATT and CDR2 SNEGSKA (reference sequence). The CDR3 runs to 15 residues. Trimming took 6 bases from V and 4 from J; bases not matched to a gene: 8. CDR3 nucleotides: TGCAGTGCCCCACGACTAGCGGGGGTCGCAGATACGCAGTATTTT. This encodes CSAPRLAGVADTQYF.

This clonotype was counted at least ten times. V usage is TRBV15 and J usage is TRBJ1-6; D remains ambiguous. CDR1 LNHNV and CDR2 YYDKDF come from the germline V gene (reference sequence). This CDR3 comprises 14 residues. Deletions cut 4 bases from V and 6 bases from J, with 10 bases between. CDR3 residues: CATSTSWANSPLHF. As DNA, the CDR3 is TGTGCCACCAGCACTTCCTGGGCTAATTCACCCCTCCACTTT. The entire variable domain, with the rest obtained from reference TRBV15 and TRBJ1-6, is as follows: DAMVIQNPRYQVTQFGKPVTLSCSQTLNHNVMYWYQQKSSQAPKLLFHYYDKDFNNEADTPDNFQSRRPNTSFCFLDIRSPGLGDTAMYLCATSTSWANSPLHFGNGTRLTVT.

This clonotype was counted at least ten times. The genes are TRBV29-1 and TRBJ2-5, with D unclear. This CDR3 is built from 13 residues. In germline, CDR1 is SQVTM, CDR2 ANQGSEA. V was shortened by 7 bases and J by 0 bases, with 12 bases between the two germline ends. The CDR3 loop reads CSADRAYQETQYF. CDR3 coding DNA: TGCAGCGCTGACCGGGCCTACCAAGAGACCCAGTACTTC.

Many counts were recorded for this clonotype. The chain links TRBV7-9 to TRBJ1-2, with 7 bases fitting TRBD1. The V and J ends lost 2 bases and 7 bases, in that order; junction bases with no gene match: 13. Germline V gene sequence: CDR1 SEHNR, CDR2 FQNEAQ (reference sequence). The CDR3 covers 16 residues. The CDR3 spells CASSLRQGNGVFGYTF. The CDR3 bases are TGTGCCAGCAGCTTAAGACAGGGCAATGGCGTATTTGGCTACACCTTC.

This clonotype was recorded a few times. The chain combines TRBV7-9 with TRBJ2-3; D perhaps matches TRBD2 (6 bases). The CDR3 consists of 14 residues. Trimming removed 7 bases at V and 4 bases at J, with 15 bases between. Germline assignment: CDR1 SEHNR and CDR2 FQNEAQ (reference sequence). The CDR3 bases are TGTGCCAGCAAGCACCGGGAGCTTTCAGATACGCAGTATTTT. This sequence encodes CASKHRELSDTQYF.

This clonotype was detected ten times or more. The chain recombines TRBV10-3 with TRBJ1-1; no reliable D call. Germline V gene sequence: CDR1 ENHRY, CDR2 SYGVKD. Between the trimmed V and J ends, which lost 8 bases and 0 bases, there was a span of 10 bases. The CDR3 is 13 residues long. CDR3: CAIAAGMNTEAFF. Here the CDR3 DNA reads TGTGCCATCGCGGCAGGAATGAACACTGAAGCTTTCTTT.

This clonotype was counted between two and nine times. The chain carries TRBV9 and TRBJ2-7; tentatively, D is TRBD2 (6 bases). Trimming shortened V by 4 bases and J by 4 bases, and 15 bases separated the two germline ends. Germline V gives CDR1 SGDLS, CDR2 YYNGEE. The CDR3 has 14 residues. The CDR3 region is CASSSGTSGYEQYF. CDR3 nucleotides: TGTGCCAGCAGCTCCGGGACTTCGGGGTACGAGCAGTACTTC.

This clonotype was counted many times. The chain has TRBV3-1 and TRBJ2-2; TRBD2 matches 8 bases. This CDR3 has 15 residues. CDR1 LGHDT and CDR2 YNNKEL come from the germline V gene (reference sequence). V gave up 4 bases and J gave up 6 bases; unmatched junction bases: 7. The CDR3 DNA follows: TGTGCCAGCAGCCGATTTAGCGGGAAGGCCGGGGAGCTGTTTTTT. Encoded protein: CASSRFSGKAGELFF. The full variable domain, rest sourced from reference TRBV3-1 and TRBJ2-2, is DTAVSQTPKYLVTQMGNDKSIKCEQNLGHDTMYWYKQDSKKFLKIMFSYNNKELIINETVPNRFSPKSPDKAHLNLHINSLELGDSAVYFCASSRFSGKAGELFFGEGSRLTVL.

In its sample, this clonotype was seen many times. V gene TRBV7-2 combines with J gene TRBJ1-1; D is ambiguous. V was trimmed by 5 bases and J by 4 bases, leaving 5 bases between them. The germline CDR1 and CDR2 sequences are SGHTA and FQGNSA. The CDR3 runs 11 residues. The CDR3 protein is CASSPLTEAFF. CDR3 bases: TGTGCCAGCAGCCCCCTCACTGAAGCTTTCTTT.

There are many counts of this clonotype. The chain couples TRBV5-1 to TRBJ2-7; possibly TRBD2 for D (5 bases). In germline, CDR1 is SGHRS, CDR2 YFSETQ. The CDR3 has 14 amino acids. Deletions cut 0 bases from V and 1 base from J, with 8 bases between. The CDR3 region has the DNA TGCGCCAGCAGCTTGGAGACGGGGTCCTACGAGCAGTACTTC. It is translated as CASSLETGSYEQYF.

This clonotype has ten or more counts. The chain is built from TRBV7-2 and TRBJ1-2; D possibly corresponds to TRBD1 (6 bases). CDR3 length: 13 residues. Germline CDR1 and CDR2: SGHTA and FQGNSA. V was shortened by 5 bases and J by 11 bases, with 18 bases between the two germline ends. The chain's CDR3 is CASSGGGRWKYTF. The CDR3 coding sequence is TGTGCCAGCAGCGGGGGGGGCCGGTGGAAGTACACCTTC.

Ten or more counts support this clonotype. The J gene is TRBJ1-5, the V gene TRBV11-1; TRBD1 is a possible D gene (5 bases). Germline assignment: CDR1 SGHAT and CDR2 FQDESV (reference sequence). V was trimmed by 5 bases and J by 3 bases, leaving 20 bases between them. There are 17 residues in the CDR3. CDR3 nucleotide sequence: TGTGCCAGCAGCCCTCAGGGAGCCCGTCGGAACAATCAGCCCCAGCATTTT. This translates into CASSPQGARRNNQPQHF. Drawing the rest from reference TRBV11-1 and TRBJ1-5, the complete variable domain is EAEVAQSPRYKITEKSQAVAFWCDPISGHATLYWYRQILGQGPELLVQFQDESVVDDSQLPKDRFSAERLKGVDSTLKIQPAELGDSAMYLCASSPQGARRNNQPQHFGDGTRLSIL.

The V gene is TRBV29-1, the J gene TRBJ1-2; perhaps TRBD1 as D (6 bases). CDR1 is SQVTM, CDR2 ANQGSEA, per germline. Trimming cost V 4 bases and J 8 bases, with 17 bases left between them. This CDR3 is 13 amino acids long. CDR3 amino acids: CSVGDPGARGYTF. The CDR3 nucleotides read TGCAGCGTTGGAGACCCGGGGGCGAGGGGCTACACCTTC. Combining the CDR3 with reference TRBV29-1 and TRBJ1-2 gives the whole variable domain SAVISQKPSRDICQRGTSLTIQCQVDSQVTMMFWYRQQPGQSLTLIATANQGSEATYESGFVIDKFPISRPNLTFSTLTVSNMSPEDSSIYLCSVGDPGARGYTFGSGTRLTVV.

The table lists this clonotype with many counts. V gene TRBV25-1 combines with J gene TRBJ2-4; 10 nucleotides line up with TRBD1. The CDR3 sequence is 13 residues long. Per the germline V gene, CDR1 is MGHDK and CDR2 is SYGVNS. The V and J ends lost 6 bases and 8 bases, in that order; junction bases with no gene match: 4. CDR3 nucleotide sequence: TGTGCCAGCAGAGACGGGACAGGGGACATTCAGTACTTC. It yields the protein CASRDGTGDIQYF.

This clonotype occurred once. This may be a read error: a much more frequent sequence differs by one nucleotide. No conserved phenylalanine or tryptophan is present at the end of the CDR3, so a read error is the likely explanation. The chain's CDR3 is CSASDLAKNIQYL. In nucleotides, the CDR3 is TGCAGTGCTTCGGACCTAGCCAAAAACATTCAGTACCTC. This chain links TRBV20-1 with TRBJ2-4; D remains unclear. The CDR3 runs 13 residues. Trimming left V 5 bases short and J 0 bases short, with 8 bases between. Germline V gives CDR1 DFQATT, CDR2 SNEGSKA (reference sequence).

This clonotype was seen ten or more times. The rearrangement uses TRBV7-9 and TRBJ1-3; 8 nucleotides line up with TRBD1. In germline, CDR1 is SEHNR, CDR2 FQNEAQ (reference sequence). V trimming: 5 bases; J trimming: 0 bases; junction bases outside the gene matches: 9. The CDR3 runs 17 residues. The CDR3 bases are TGTGCCAGCAGCCCCCTAGAGGGACAGGACTCTGGAAACACCATATATTTT. It is translated as CASSPLEGQDSGNTIYF. Complete variable domain (other parts from reference TRBV7-9 and TRBJ1-3): DTGVSQNPRHKITKRGQNVTFRCDPISEHNRLYWYRQTLGQGPEFLTYFQNEAQLEKSRLLSDRFSAERPKGSFSTLEIQRTEQGDSAMYLCASSPLEGQDSGNTIYFGEGSWLTVV.

This chain links TRBV12-3 or TRBV12-4 with TRBJ1-6; D gene unclear. The CDR3 is 17 amino acids. V lost 11 bases and J lost 0, with 20 bases in between. CDR3 loop: CASPRRTVSSYNSPLHF. The CDR3 DNA follows: TGTGCCTCCCCCAGAAGGACCGTCAGCTCCTATAATTCACCCCTCCACTTT.